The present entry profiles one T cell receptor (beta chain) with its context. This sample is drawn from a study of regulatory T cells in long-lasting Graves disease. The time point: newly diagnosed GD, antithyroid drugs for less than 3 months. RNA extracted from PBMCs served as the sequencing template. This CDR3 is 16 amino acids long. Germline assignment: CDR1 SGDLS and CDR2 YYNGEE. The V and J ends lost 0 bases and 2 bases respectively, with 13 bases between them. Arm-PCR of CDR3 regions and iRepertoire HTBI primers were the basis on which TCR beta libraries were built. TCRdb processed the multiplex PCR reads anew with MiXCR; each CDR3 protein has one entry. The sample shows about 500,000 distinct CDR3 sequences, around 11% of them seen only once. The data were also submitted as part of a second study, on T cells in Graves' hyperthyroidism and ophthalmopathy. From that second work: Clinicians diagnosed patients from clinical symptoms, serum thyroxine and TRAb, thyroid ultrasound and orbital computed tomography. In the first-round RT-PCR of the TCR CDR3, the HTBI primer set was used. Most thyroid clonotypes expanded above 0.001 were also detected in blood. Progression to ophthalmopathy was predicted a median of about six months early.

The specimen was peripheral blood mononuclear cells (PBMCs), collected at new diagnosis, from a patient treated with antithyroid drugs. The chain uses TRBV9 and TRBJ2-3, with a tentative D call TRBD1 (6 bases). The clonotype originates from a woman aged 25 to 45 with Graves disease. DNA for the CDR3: TGTGCCAGCAGCGTAGATAGCCCAGGGGCCACAGATACGCAGTATTTT. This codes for CASSVDSPGATDTQYF.